Detailed here is one T cell receptor (beta chain). Its target is unknown. V was pared by 5 bases and J by 0 bases, with 11 bases between. Germline V gene data show CDR1 as LGHDT and CDR2 as YNNKEL (reference sequence). CDR3 length: 16 residues. The use of a sample-barcoded 5' primer and a J-beta primer mix characterized a second PCR of roughly 6 to 11 cycles. A single record per CDR3 protein comes from TCRdb applying MiXCR to the 5' RACE reads. Counted here are 650,000 to 900,000 distinct CDR3 sequences, approximately 59% occurring once; the ten biggest clones make up about 27%. These data belong to a study of blood T cells in healthy people across ages. Study outcomes and limitations: Researchers deemed the diversity estimates from one million T cells underestimates. The study found more naive CD4+ cells and higher diversity in long-lived than aged donors.

Each donor was a healthy Caucasian individual from Russia, aged about 6 to 100. Sequencing was performed on blood. This sequence originates from a man aged 25-45 years in good health. V is TRBV3-1 and J is TRBJ2-6, with D perhaps TRBD1 (6 bases). The CDR3 DNA sequence: TGTGCCAGCAGCTACAGGGTAGGCTCTGGGGCCAACGTCCTGACTTTC. This gives the protein CASSYRVGSGANVLTF.